Here is one T cell receptor beta chain with its context. Antigen specificity is unknown. The germline V gene has CDR1 SNHLY and CDR2 FYNNEI. The germline V and J ends were trimmed by 0 bases and 4 bases, with 9 bases remaining between them. CDR3 length: 14 residues. The sample is drawn from a study of metastatic and nonmetastatic thyroid tumors. Study context: Where malignant and benign thyroid patients were concerned, repertoires were compared across blood and tumor or nodule tissue. The study, taken as a whole, reports: Patients with malignant thyroid tumors reportedly had significantly higher TCR beta diversity than those with benign nodules, in blood and tumor.

Study processing details: A classifier for distant metastasis in papillary thyroid cancer was constructed using CDR3 differences observed across clinicopathological groups. MiXCR was used by TCRdb to re-call the PCR reads. The V and J calls reflect TCRdb's pipeline rather than the authors' work. This sample has 34,000 or so clones, with about a third found just once. No patient had received any treatment before thyroid surgery. Sequenced sample: tumor tissue. The origin of this receptor is a female donor with papillary thyroid cancer or a benign thyroid nodule (not recorded which). Some clones in this sample may be carry-over from other donors' samples. This rearrangement joins TRBV2 to TRBJ1-2; the D gene is possibly TRBD1 (5 bases). The CDR3 spells CASSEAAGLYGYTF. The CDR3, as DNA: TGTGCCAGCAGTGAAGCAGCGGGGCTCTATGGCTACACCTTC.